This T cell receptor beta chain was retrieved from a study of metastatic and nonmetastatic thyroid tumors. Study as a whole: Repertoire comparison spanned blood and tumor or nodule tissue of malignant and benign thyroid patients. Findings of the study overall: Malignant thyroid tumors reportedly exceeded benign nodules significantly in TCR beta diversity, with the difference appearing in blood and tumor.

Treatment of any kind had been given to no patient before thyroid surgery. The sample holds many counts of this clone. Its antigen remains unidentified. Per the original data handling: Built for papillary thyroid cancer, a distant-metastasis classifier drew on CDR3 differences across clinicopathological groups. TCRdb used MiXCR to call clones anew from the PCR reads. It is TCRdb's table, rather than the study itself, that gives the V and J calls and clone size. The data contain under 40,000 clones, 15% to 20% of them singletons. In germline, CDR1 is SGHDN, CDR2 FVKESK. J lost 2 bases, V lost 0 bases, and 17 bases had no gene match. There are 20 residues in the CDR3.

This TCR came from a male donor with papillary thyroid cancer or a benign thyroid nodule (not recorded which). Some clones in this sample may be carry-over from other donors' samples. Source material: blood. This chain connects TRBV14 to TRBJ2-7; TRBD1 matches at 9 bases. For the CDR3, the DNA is TGTGCCAGCAGCCAAGATCTAGGGGACAGGGCGCCCTTCATCGCCTACGAGCAGTACTTC. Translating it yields CASSQDLGDRAPFIAYEQYF.